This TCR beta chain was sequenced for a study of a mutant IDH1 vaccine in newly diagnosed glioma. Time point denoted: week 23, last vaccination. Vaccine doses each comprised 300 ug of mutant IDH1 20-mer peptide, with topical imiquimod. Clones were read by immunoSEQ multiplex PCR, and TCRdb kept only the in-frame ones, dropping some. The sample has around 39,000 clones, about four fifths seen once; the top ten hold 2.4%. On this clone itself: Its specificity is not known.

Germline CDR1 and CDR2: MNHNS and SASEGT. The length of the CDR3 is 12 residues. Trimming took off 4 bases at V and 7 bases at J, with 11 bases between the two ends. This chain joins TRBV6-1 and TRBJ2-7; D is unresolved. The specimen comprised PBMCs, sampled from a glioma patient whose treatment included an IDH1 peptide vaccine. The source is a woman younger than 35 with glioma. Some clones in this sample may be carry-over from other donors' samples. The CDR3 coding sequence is TGTGCCAGCAGTGGCATGCTCGAGGAGCAGTACTTC. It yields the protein CASSGMLEEQYF.